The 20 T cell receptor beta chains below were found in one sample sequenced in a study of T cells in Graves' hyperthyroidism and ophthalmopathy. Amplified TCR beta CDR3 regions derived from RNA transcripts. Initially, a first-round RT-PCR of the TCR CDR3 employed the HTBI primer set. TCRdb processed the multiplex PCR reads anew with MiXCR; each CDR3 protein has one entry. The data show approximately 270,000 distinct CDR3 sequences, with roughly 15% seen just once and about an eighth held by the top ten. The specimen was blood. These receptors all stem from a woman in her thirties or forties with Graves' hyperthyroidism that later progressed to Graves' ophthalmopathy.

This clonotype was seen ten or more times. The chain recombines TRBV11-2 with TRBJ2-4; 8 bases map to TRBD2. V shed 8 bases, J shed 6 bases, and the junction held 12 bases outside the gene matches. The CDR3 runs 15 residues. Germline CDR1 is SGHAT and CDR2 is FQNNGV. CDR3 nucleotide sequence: TGTGCCAGCCGATTGGACGGGGGGGGCGCAAACATTCAGTACTTC. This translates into CASRLDGGGANIQYF.

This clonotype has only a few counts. CDR3 sequence: CASRKGVLADTGELFF. DNA for the CDR3: TGCGCCAGCAGAAAAGGGGTCCTAGCGGACACCGGGGAGCTGTTTTTT. This chain uses TRBV4-1 with TRBJ2-2; 7 positions agree with TRBD2. Looked up from germline, CDR1 is MGHRA and CDR2 is YSYEKL. V lost 6 bases to trimming and J lost 3 bases; unmatched junction nucleotides: 10. CDR3 length equals 16 residues.

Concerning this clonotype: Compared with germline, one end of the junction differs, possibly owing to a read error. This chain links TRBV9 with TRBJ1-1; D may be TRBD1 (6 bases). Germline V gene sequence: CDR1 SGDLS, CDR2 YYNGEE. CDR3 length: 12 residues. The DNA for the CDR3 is TGTGCCAGCAGCGACAGGGACACTCAAGCTTTCTTT. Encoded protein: CASSDRDTQAFF.

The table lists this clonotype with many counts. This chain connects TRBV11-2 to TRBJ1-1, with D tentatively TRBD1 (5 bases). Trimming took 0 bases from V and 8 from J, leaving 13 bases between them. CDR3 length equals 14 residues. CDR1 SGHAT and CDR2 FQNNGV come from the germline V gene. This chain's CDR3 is CASSLDLRGGEAFF. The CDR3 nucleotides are TGTGCCAGCAGCTTAGATCTGAGGGGAGGCGAAGCTTTCTTT. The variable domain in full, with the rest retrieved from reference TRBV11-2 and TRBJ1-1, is EAGVAQSPRYKIIEKRQSVAFWCNPISGHATLYWYQQILGQGPKLLIQFQNNGVVDDSQLPKDRFSAERLKGVDSTLKIQPAKLEDSAVYLCASSLDLRGGEAFFGQGTRLTVV.

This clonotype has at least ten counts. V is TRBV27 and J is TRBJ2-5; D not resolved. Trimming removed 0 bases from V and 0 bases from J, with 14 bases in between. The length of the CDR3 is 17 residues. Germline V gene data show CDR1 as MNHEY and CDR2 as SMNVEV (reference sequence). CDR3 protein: CASSLSAPMRYQETQYF. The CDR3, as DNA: TGTGCCAGCAGTTTATCCGCTCCCATGAGGTACCAAGAGACCCAGTACTTC.

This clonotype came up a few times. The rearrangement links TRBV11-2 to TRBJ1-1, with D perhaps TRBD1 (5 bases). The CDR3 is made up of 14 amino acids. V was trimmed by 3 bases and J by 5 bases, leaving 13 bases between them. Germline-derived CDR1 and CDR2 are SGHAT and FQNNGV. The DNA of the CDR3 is TGTGCCAGCAGCTTGGAGGGGTCATGGACTGAAGCTTTCTTT. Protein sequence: CASSLEGSWTEAFF.

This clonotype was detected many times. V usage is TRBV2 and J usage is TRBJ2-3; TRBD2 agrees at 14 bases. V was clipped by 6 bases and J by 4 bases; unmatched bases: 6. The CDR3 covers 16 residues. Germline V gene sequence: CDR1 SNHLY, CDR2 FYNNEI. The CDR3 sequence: CASREPGLAGADTQYF. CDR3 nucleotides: TGTGCCAGCAGGGAACCGGGACTAGCGGGAGCAGATACGCAGTATTTT.

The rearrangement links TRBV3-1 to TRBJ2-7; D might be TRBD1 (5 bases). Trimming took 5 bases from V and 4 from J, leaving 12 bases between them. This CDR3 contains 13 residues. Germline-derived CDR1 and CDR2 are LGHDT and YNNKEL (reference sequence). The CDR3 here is CASSFDRPYEQYF. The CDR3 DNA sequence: TGTGCCAGCAGCTTTGACAGACCTTACGAGCAGTACTTC.

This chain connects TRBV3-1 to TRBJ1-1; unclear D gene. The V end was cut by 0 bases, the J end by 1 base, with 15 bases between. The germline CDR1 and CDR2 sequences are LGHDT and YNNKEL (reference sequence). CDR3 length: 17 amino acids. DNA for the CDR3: TGTGCCAGCAGCCAAGAATACGGGAACCCCCAGAACACTGAAGCTTTCTTT. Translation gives CASSQEYGNPQNTEAFF.

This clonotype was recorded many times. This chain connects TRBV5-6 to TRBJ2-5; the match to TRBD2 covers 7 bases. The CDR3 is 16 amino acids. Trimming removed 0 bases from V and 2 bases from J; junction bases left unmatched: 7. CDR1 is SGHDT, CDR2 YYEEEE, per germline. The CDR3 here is CASSLVGLVQQETQYF. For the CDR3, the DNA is TGTGCCAGCAGCTTGGTAGGACTAGTCCAACAAGAGACCCAGTACTTC.

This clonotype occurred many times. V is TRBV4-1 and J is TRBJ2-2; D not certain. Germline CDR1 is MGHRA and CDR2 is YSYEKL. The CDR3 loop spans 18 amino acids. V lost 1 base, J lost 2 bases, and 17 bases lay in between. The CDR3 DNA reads TGCGCCAGCAGCCAAGGTCTAGGACGTTCCTATAACACCGGGGAGCTGTTTTTT. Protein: CASSQGLGRSYNTGELFF.

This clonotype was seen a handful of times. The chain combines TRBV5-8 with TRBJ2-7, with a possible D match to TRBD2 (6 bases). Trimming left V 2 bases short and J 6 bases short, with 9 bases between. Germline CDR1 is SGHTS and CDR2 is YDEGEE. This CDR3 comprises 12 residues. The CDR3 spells CASSLRGFEQYF. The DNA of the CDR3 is TGTGCCAGCAGCTTACGGGGGTTCGAGCAGTACTTC.

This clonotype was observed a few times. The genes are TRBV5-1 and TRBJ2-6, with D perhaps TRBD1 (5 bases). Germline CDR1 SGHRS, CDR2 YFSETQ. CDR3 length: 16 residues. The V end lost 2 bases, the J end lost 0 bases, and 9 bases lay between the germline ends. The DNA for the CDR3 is TGCGCCAGCAGCTTTGGGCAGGGCTCTGGGGCCAACGTCCTGACTTTC. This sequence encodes CASSFGQGSGANVLTF.

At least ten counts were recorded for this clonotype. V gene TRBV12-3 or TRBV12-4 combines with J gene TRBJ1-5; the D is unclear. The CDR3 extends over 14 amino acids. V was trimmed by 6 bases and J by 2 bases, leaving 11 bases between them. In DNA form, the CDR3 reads TGTGCCAGCAGCCCAGCCCGCGGCAATCAGCCCCAGCATTTT. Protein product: CASSPARGNQPQHF.

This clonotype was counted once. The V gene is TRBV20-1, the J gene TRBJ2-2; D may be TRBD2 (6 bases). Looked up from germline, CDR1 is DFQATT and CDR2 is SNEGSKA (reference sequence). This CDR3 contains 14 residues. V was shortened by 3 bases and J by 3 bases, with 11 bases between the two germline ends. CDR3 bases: TGCAGTGCTAGTGGGTGGGGGGACACCGGGGAGCTGTTTTTT. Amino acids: CSASGWGDTGELFF.

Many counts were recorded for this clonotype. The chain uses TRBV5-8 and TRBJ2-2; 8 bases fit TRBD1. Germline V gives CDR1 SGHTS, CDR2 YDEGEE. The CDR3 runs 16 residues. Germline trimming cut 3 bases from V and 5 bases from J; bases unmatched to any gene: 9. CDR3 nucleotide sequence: TGTGCCAGCAGCTCTACACAGGGGGAAGGGACCGGGGAGCTGTTTTTT. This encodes CASSSTQGEGTGELFF. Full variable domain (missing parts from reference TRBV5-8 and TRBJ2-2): EAGVTQSPTHLIKTRGQQATLRCSPISGHTSVYWYQQALGLGLQFLLWYDEGEERNRGNFPPRFSGRQFPNYSSELNVNALELEDSALYLCASSSTQGEGTGELFFGEGSRLTVL.

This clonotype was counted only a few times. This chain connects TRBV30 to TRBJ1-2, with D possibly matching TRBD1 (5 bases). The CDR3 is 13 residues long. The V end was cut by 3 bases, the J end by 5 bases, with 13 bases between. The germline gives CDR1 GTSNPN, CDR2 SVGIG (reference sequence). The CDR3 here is CAWSRHGGYGYTF. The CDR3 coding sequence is TGTGCCTGGAGCCGACATGGGGGGTATGGCTACACCTTC.

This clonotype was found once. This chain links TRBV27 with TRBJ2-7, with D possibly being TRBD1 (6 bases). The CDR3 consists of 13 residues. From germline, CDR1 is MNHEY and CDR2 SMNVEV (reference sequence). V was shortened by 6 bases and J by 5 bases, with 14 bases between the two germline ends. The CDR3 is CASSPRTGHEQYF. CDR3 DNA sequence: TGTGCCAGCAGCCCCCGAACAGGGCACGAGCAGTACTTC.

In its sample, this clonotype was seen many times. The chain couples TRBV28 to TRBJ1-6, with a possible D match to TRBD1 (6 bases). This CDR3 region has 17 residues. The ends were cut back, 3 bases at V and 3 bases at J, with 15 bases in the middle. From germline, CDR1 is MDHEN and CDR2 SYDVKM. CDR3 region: CASSFLLDRNYNSPLHF. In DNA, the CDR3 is TGTGCCAGCAGTTTTCTCCTCGACAGGAACTATAATTCACCCCTCCACTTT. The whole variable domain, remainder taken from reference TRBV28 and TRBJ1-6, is DVKVTQSSRYLVKRTGEKVFLECVQDMDHENMFWYRQDPGLGLRLIYFSYDVKMKEKGDIPEGYSVSREKKERFSLILESASTNQTSMYLCASSFLLDRNYNSPLHFGNGTRLTVT.

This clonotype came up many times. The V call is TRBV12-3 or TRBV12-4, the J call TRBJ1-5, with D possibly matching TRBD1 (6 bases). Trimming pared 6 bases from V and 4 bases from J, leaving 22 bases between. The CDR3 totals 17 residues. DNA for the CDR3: TGTGCCAGCAGCCTAGGGTGGGGGCAAAAAGGGAATCAGCCCCAGCATTTT. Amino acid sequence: CASSLGWGQKGNQPQHF.